This T cell receptor beta chain comes out of a study of T cell repertoires in cytomegalovirus infection. In the study overall: CMV epitopes, recently identified HLA-C-restricted and well-studied HLA-B-restricted, were used. Public TCR beta signatures marked donors with CMV infection and the matching HLA. Study observations and caveats: HLA-C-restricted TCR beta clonotypes specific for CMV led the ex vivo response.

TCRdb analysed the reads with MiXCR anew, one entry per CDR3 protein. The sample lists roughly 570,000 distinct CDR3 sequences, 40% occurring once. Turning to this clonotype: What it recognizes is unknown.

The trim removed 7 bases at V and 10 bases at J, leaving 12 bases unmatched. The CDR3 totals 14 residues. Germline V gene lookup returns CDR1 SGHRS and CDR2 YFSETQ. The specimen comprised cultured PBMCs, sampled from culture after CMV antigen stimulation. This chain joins TRBV5-1 and TRBJ2-1; 9 positions agree with TRBD2. The sequence came from a human donor in good health (CMV status not recorded). Some clones in this sample may be carry-over from other donors' samples. CDR3 loop: CASAGDSGSDEQFF. In nucleotides, the CDR3 is TGCGCCAGCGCCGGGGATAGCGGGAGCGACGAGCAGTTCTTC.